This entry features one T cell receptor (beta chain) sequence. Its matching antigen is unknown. From the 5' RACE reads, TCRdb called clonotypes with MiXCR, one entry per CDR3 protein. Of fewer than 500,000 distinct CDR3 sequences in the sample, roughly 13% were seen once. This sample is part of a study of identical twins. Study-wide findings and caveats: Alpha sequences that were out-of-frame and twin-shared showed an excess of low generation probability. In drawing conclusions, the study used cross-sectional statistical analysis and did not follow the same donors. Excess sharing by twins proved weaker in beta out-of-frame sequences.

The same data also went into a second study, on yellow fever vaccine responses in identical twins.

Sequenced sample: CD4+ T cells sorted from blood. The sequence was collected from a woman between 18 and 29 years old in good health.

The CDR3 DNA follows: TGTGCCACCAGCAGAGGAGGGACTAGCGGCAATGAGCAGTTCTTC. Translated, it gives CATSRGGTSGNEQFF. This rearrangement joins TRBV15 to TRBJ2-1, with TRBD2 identical over 11 bases. Trimming removed 1 base from V and 6 bases from J; junction bases left unmatched: 2. Per the germline V gene, CDR1 is LNHNV and CDR2 is YYDKDF (reference sequence). The length of the CDR3 is 15 residues.